This T cell receptor (beta chain) was sequenced during a study of T-cell memory formation after mild COVID-19 (dated by TCRdb to about 2021). Study-level background: TCR sequence clusters from the two donors were found to be largely donor specific. In a couple of donors, T-cell clones that expanded and contracted after mild COVID-19 were tracked by sequencing TCRalpha and TCRbeta repertoires over time. The cohort was made up of two young adult volunteers, one female and one male, who were previously healthy.

Instrument used: Illumina NovaSeq 6000. Using 5'RACE with constant-segment primers, TCRalpha and TCRbeta cDNA libraries were constructed, with sample barcodes and unique molecular identifiers added in the process. RNA was extracted from every sample with Trizol reagent. Amplification of the libraries took two PCR steps, and the second step added a second sample barcode plus Illumina TruSeq adapters. Libraries were sequenced on an Illumina NovaSeq with 2 x 150 bp paired-end reads. In the source study's methods: Reads were demultiplexed and collapsed into UMI-guided consensus sequences with migec v1.2.7. Using mixcr v2.1.11, the UMI consensuses were aligned to TRA and TRB V and J templates and assembled into clonotypes. A clonotype was counted as expanded or contracted only if both edgeR and NoisET called the change significant, with noise models trained on biological replicates. For edgeR calls, a false discovery rate-adjusted p below 0.01 and a log2 fold-change threshold of 1 were applied. PCA with hierarchical clustering of max-normalized trajectories of the 1000 most abundant clonotypes was used as exploratory dynamics analysis. Separately sequenced CD4+ and CD8+ repertoires were used to assign the CD4 or CD8 phenotype of responding clones. TCRdb applied fastp at Q25 and MiXCR to the public reads, then kept only in-frame beta chains. CDR3 protein duplicates are merged, each entry listing the most common genes and DNA. TCRdb's processing, not the authors', yielded these V and J calls. The table for this sample lists hundreds of thousands of distinct CDR3 sequences; 17% of them were counted only once. The top ten constitute roughly 7.8% of the sample.

The research as a whole found: Contracting CD4+ clones were located mainly in the CM and EM memory subsets, whereas CD8+ clones were found to be enriched in EMRA. The detection of some responding clones in pre-infection memory suggests that pre-existing cross-reactive memory T cells joined the SARS-CoV-2 response. The study covered only a couple of mild cases, and larger cohorts including severe cases with pre-infection samples were considered necessary. Whether the second-wave clones peaking on day 37 were SARS-CoV-2 specific was not confirmed. Clones that contracted from day 15 to 85 showed balanced CD4/CD8 phenotypes, whereas a second wave of clones that expanded from day 15 to 37 leaned towards CD4+.

Ficoll-Paque density gradient centrifugation was used to isolate PBMCs. About this clonotype: The specificity of this receptor is unknown. No quality values exist for individual bases; no much larger clone is one base distant.

Taken from the germline V gene (reference sequence), the CDR1 and CDR2 loops are DFQATT and SNEGSKA. Trimming accounts for 3 bases at V and 0 bases at J, while the number of junction bases matched to no gene is 4. From the cysteine up to the phenylalanine, the CDR3 has a length of 15 residues. Of all the DNA, just the CDR3 is kept, 45 bases in frame from base 1. This clonotype originated in an adult woman who had mild COVID-19 (a few samples of this study predate the infection). The sample titles of this study are shuffled in the database, so cell type and time point are left out; the donor was told from shared clones. The chain links TRBV20-1 with TRBJ1-1; TRBD1 fits 10 bases in the junction. Specimen: PBMCs or a T cell subset sorted from them (not recorded which). The CDR3 region reads CSASRTGGMNTEAFF. The DNA is TGCAGTGCTAGCAGGACAGGGGGGATGAACACTGAAGCTTTCTTT.